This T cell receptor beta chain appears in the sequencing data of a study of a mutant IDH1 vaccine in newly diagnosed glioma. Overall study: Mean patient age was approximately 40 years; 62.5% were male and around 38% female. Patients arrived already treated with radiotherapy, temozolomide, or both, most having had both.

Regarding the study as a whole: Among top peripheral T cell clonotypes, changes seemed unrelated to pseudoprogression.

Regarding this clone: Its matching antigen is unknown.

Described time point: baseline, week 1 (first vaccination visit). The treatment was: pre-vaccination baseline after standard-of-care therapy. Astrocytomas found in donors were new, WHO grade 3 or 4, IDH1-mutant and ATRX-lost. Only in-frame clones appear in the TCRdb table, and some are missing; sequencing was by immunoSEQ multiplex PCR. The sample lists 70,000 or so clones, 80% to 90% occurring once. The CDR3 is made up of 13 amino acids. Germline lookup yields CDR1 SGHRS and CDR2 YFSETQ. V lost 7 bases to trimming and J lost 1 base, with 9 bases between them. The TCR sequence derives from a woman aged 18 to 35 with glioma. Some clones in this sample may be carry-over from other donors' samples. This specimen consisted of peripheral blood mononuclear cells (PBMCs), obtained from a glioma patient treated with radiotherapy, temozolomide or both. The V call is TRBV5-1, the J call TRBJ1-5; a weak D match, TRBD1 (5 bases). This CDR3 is CASGGGSNQPQHF. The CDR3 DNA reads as TGCGCCAGCGGGGGGGGAAGCAATCAGCCCCAGCATTTT.